This is a list of T cell receptor beta chains from one sample in a study of T cells after yellow fever vaccination. TCRdb redid the calling of the 5' RACE reads with MiXCR, one entry per CDR3 protein. The sample shows fewer than 650,000 distinct CDR3 sequences, around a fifth of them seen only once. The sequenced sample was PBMCs, obtained less than 25 days after the first yellow fever vaccination. The receptors stem from a man aged 18 to 30 who received the YFV17D yellow fever vaccine. CDR3s include the opening cysteine and the closing phenylalanine or tryptophan. A D gene is named only where the DNA matches it firmly. Only some rows state a clone size, as once, few, many or a class for expanded clones.

TRBJ1-3	TRBV10-2	-	-	CASSVSSGNTIYF	TGCGCCAGCAGTGTGAGCTCTGGAAACACCATATATTTT
TRBJ2-3	TRBV20-1	-	-	CSARVQTSTDTQYF	TGCAGTGCTAGAGTACAAACTAGCACAGATACGCAGTATTTT
TRBJ1-3	TRBV6-2/TRBV6-3	TRBD1	many	CASSLGQASGNTIYF	TGTGCCAGCAGCCTCGGACAGGCCTCTGGAAACACCATATATTTT
TRBJ2-1	TRBV5-1	TRBD2	few	CASSKAGGENEQFF	TGCGCCAGCAGCAAGGCGGGGGGTGAAAATGAGCAGTTCTTC
TRBJ1-2	TRBV6-5	-	-	CASSYSVSYGYTF	TGTGCCAGCAGTTACTCCGTCAGCTATGGCTACACCTTC
TRBJ1-1	TRBV4-3	-	-	CASSQDGGWTEAFF	TGCGCCAGCAGCCAAGATGGGGGGTGGACTGAAGCTTTCTTT
TRBJ2-2	TRBV7-2	TRBD1	many	CASSFGTGTTGELFF	TGTGCCAGCAGCTTCGGGACAGGGACTACCGGGGAGCTGTTTTTT
TRBJ2-7	TRBV10-1	-	few	CASSAGATYEQYF	TGCGCCAGCAGTGCCGGAGCTACCTACGAGCAGTACTTC
TRBJ1-1	TRBV7-6	-	-	CASSPSGGKTEAFF	TGTGCCAGCAGCCCATCGGGGGGGAAGACTGAAGCTTTCTTT
TRBJ1-2	TRBV5-1	TRBD1	few	CASSFSLQGDGYTF	TGCGCCAGCAGCTTTTCTTTGCAGGGGGATGGCTACACCTTC
TRBJ2-7	TRBV7-2	-	-	CASSPTVKYEQYF	TGTGCCAGTTCACCCACAGTAAAGTACGAGCAGTACTTC
TRBJ2-3	TRBV4-2	-	-	CASGRGDQDLTDTQYF	TGTGCCAGCGGGAGAGGGGATCAGGATTTGACAGATACGCAGTATTTT
TRBJ2-2	TRBV9	-	-	CASSVTGDTGELFF	TGTGCCAGCAGCGTAACCGGCGACACCGGGGAGCTGTTTTTT
TRBJ2-5	TRBV6-1	-	few	CASSLNTGLGETQYF	TGTGCCAGCAGTCTTAACACAGGGTTAGGAGAGACCCAGTACTTC
TRBJ2-3	TRBV29-1	-	few	CSVELGAEGVADTQYF	TGCAGCGTTGAACTGGGAGCGGAGGGGGTCGCAGATACGCAGTATTTT
TRBJ2-5	TRBV20-1	-	-	CSARTNHLQETQYF	TGCAGTGCTAGAACAAACCATTTACAAGAGACCCAGTACTTC
TRBJ1-2	TRBV29-1	-	-	CSVYSPFRYGYGYTF	TGCAGCGTTTACTCTCCGTTCCGCTATGGCTATGGCTACACCTTC
TRBJ1-1	TRBV5-1	-	few	CASSLVVTPRGTEAFF	TGCGCCAGCAGCTTGGTCGTGACGCCCCGGGGCACTGAAGCTTTCTTT
TRBJ1-3	TRBV10-3	-	few	CAISASRSSGNTIYF	TGTGCCATCAGCGCATCCAGGAGCTCTGGAAACACCATATATTTT
TRBJ1-5	TRBV29-1	-	-	CSAPPPRGDYSNQPQHF	TGCAGCGCCCCACCCCCCCGGGGCGATTATAGCAATCAGCCCCAGCATTTT
TRBJ2-7	TRBV9	-	few	CASSVVGDYEQYF	TGTGCCAGCAGCGTAGTAGGGGACTACGAGCAGTACTTC
TRBJ2-6	TRBV5-1	-	-	CASSFRPSGANVLTF	TGCGCCAGCAGCTTCAGGCCCTCTGGGGCCAACGTCCTGACTTTC
TRBJ2-1	TRBV12-3/TRBV12-4	-	-	CASRGMTYNEQFF	TGTGCCAGCAGGGGGATGACCTACAATGAGCAGTTCTTC
TRBJ2-1	TRBV12-3/TRBV12-4	TRBD1	few	CASSLSPQGNEQFF	TGTGCCAGCAGTTTAAGCCCACAGGGGAATGAGCAGTTCTTC
TRBJ2-4	TRBV6-1	-	-	CASSDGEILDIQYF	TGTGCCAGCAGTGACGGGGAGATCTTGGACATTCAGTACTTC
TRBJ2-1	TRBV6-2/TRBV6-3	TRBD2	few	CASSGTGRASGGSSYNEQFF	TGTGCCAGCTCCGGGACAGGTCGGGCTAGCGGGGGGAGCTCCTACAATGAGCAGTTCTTC
TRBJ2-1	TRBV24-1	TRBD2	few	CATSDPWTSGPFF	TGTGCCACCAGTGATCCCTGGACTAGCGGGCCCTTCTTC
TRBJ1-5	TRBV6-1	-	few	CASSSGGGAIQPQHF	TGTGCCAGCAGCTCAGGCGGGGGCGCGATTCAGCCCCAGCATTTT
TRBJ2-7	TRBV7-2	TRBD2	few	CASSLASGGADYEQYF	TGTGCCAGCAGCTTAGCTAGCGGGGGGGCGGACTACGAGCAGTACTTC
TRBJ1-6	TRBV3-1	-	-	CASSQSLSSPLHF	TGTGCCAGCAGCCAATCTCTTTCTTCACCCCTCCACTTT
TRBJ2-3	TRBV7-9	TRBD1	-	CASSPQPGQGFTDTQYF	TGTGCCAGCAGCCCGCAACCGGGACAGGGTTTCACAGATACGCAGTATTTT
TRBJ1-2	TRBV7-6	-	-	CASSLQGPSDGYTF	TGTGCCAGCAGCTTACAGGGGCCGAGCGATGGCTACACCTTC
TRBJ1-4	TRBV7-2	TRBD1	few	CATRDPGQGKNEKLFF	TGTGCCACCCGCGACCCGGGACAGGGGAAAAATGAAAAACTGTTTTTT
TRBJ2-3	TRBV7-7	TRBD2	-	CASSGLEHTQYF	TGTGCTAGCAGCGGACTAGAACATACGCAGTATTTT
TRBJ2-1	TRBV19	-	few	CASKVPGYYNEQFF	TGTGCCAGTAAAGTTCCAGGGTACTACAATGAGCAGTTCTTC